The present entry profiles one T cell receptor (beta chain) with its context. This clonotype was observed once. The antigen it recognizes is unknown. Base qualities are missing; no much larger clone stands one base away. Evidence from a single read is weak. This specimen belongs to a study of T cell repertoires in cytomegalovirus infection (dated by TCRdb to between 2017 and 2020). Notes on the research overall: Peptide stimulations targeted recently identified HLA-C-restricted CMV epitopes, whose presentation resists viral immunomodulation, together with well-studied HLA-B-restricted epitopes. The HLA type of each donor mattered for the analysis, because public TCR beta signatures pointed to carriage of CMV infection along with the matching HLA type.

The treatment or condition label corresponds to: in vitro stimulation with specific CMV peptide epitopes to enrich CMV-specific T cells. Findings and caveats that apply to the study as a whole: Carriers of CMV infection plus the relevant HLA type were discriminated by the cumulative frequency of public TCR beta family members in the study cohort and in an independent roughly 400-donor cohort. In the ex vivo response, HLA-C-restricted CMV-specific TCR beta clonotypes were dominant, and in two of eight donors the single most frequent clonotype came from this HLA-C-restricted group.

CDR1 and CDR2 are read off the germline V gene (reference sequence) as LNHDA and SQIVND. V is reduced by 5 bases and J by 9 bases, leaving a spacing of 17 bases between them. The CDR3 contains 14 residues, cysteine and phenylalanine counted. Only the CDR3 portion is preserved as DNA: 42 bases, with reading frame beginning at the first base. TCRdb names Illumina HiSeq 1500 as the instrument used. In-frame beta chains were kept once TCRdb had trimmed the public reads at Q25 with fastp and called clones with MiXCR. Merged by CDR3 protein, the rows form single entries marked with the most common genes and DNA. The sample yields 55,000 to 85,000 distinct CDR3 sequences; 20% to 25% were counted once. About 63% of the sample lies in the top ten.

Source: CD8+ T cells from cultured PBMCs, taken from culture after CMV antigen stimulation. The TCR sequence derives from a human donor in good health (CMV status not recorded). Some clones in this sample may be carry-over from other donors' samples. The rearranged chain carries TRBV19 and TRBJ2-1; the D segment could be TRBD2, given 7 matching bases. The CDR3 reads as follows: CASSWGGAASEQFF. The DNA reads as follows: TGTGCCAGTAGTTGGGGGGGCGCTGCTAGTGAGCAGTTCTTC.